These T cell receptor beta chains were read from a single sample in a study of technical replicates of blood from four donors. Profiled with immunoSEQ multiplex PCR; TCRdb holds only in-frame clones, not every one. In the table there are about 82,000 clones, 94% of which are singletons. The sequencing sample was made of T cells isolated from PBMCs. The source of these receptors is a human donor in good health. CDR3s include the opening cysteine and the closing phenylalanine or tryptophan. D genes are given only for firm matches. The listing skips clone size in some rows; elsewhere it reads once, few, many or a size class.

j_call v_call clone_size d_call cdr3_aa cdr3_nt
TRBJ2-6 TRBV7-9 - TRBD1 CASSFPGQGPGANVLTF TGTGCCAGCAGCTTTCCGGGACAGGGGCCCGGGGCCAACGTCCTGACTTTC
TRBJ2-3 TRBV9 few TRBD1 CASSVALGQGLSTDTQYF TGTGCCAGCAGCGTAGCCTTGGGACAGGGGCTTAGCACAGATACGCAGTATTTT
TRBJ2-2 TRBV5-1 - - CASSETGTFTGELFF TGCGCCAGCAGCGAGACAGGGACTTTCACCGGGGAGCTGTTTTTT
TRBJ2-3 TRBV9 - TRBD2 CASSVAGTSATDTQYF TGTGCCAGCAGCGTAGCTGGCACTAGCGCCACAGATACGCAGTATTTT
TRBJ2-7 TRBV7-9 - - CASSSSKTTGNPYEQYF TGTGCCAGCAGCTCAAGCAAGACAACAGGGAACCCCTACGAGCAGTACTTC
TRBJ1-1 TRBV2 - - CASSEARSGEAFF TGTGCCAGCAGTGAAGCGCGGTCTGGGGAAGCTTTCTTT
TRBJ2-7 TRBV5-4 - TRBD2 CASSIARTSGRNEQYF TGTGCCAGCAGCATAGCTCGGACTAGCGGGAGAAACGAGCAGTACTTC
TRBJ1-3 TRBV10-2 - - CASSVSSGRSGNTIYF TGCGCCAGCAGTGTTTCCTCAGGGCGCTCTGGAAACACCATATATTTT
TRBJ2-3 TRBV5-6 - TRBD1 CASSFGGTGEYYTQYF TGTGCCAGCAGCTTTGGCGGGACAGGGGAGTACTATACGCAGTATTTT
TRBJ2-6 TRBV10-3 - TRBD1 CAITKDPGQGSGANVLTF TGTGCCATCACCAAGGACCCGGGACAGGGCTCCGGGGCCAACGTCCTGACTTTC
TRBJ2-3 TRBV19 - - CASSTTGEADTQYF TGTGCCAGTAGTACCACGGGAGAGGCAGATACGCAGTATTTT
TRBJ2-5 TRBV4-3 - TRBD1 CASSLDREIGTQYF TGCGCCAGCAGCCTCGACAGGGAAATAGGGACCCAGTACTTC
TRBJ2-7 TRBV5-1 - TRBD1 CASSLGDRSYEQYF TGCGCCAGCAGCTTGGGGGACAGGTCCTACGAGCAGTACTTC
TRBJ1-2 TRBV10-3 - TRBD1 CAISVRDRGYGYTF TGTGCCATCAGCGTAAGGGACAGGGGATATGGCTACACCTTC
TRBJ1-3 TRBV7-8 few - CASSFPVGNTIYF TGTGCCAGCAGCTTTCCAGTCGGAAACACCATATATTTT
TRBJ1-1 TRBV10-1 - - CASSLGGLTEAFF TGCGCCAGCAGTTTGGGGGGTCTCACTGAAGCTTTCTTT
TRBJ2-5 TRBV10-1 - - CASSESNHRYGTQYF TGCGCCAGCAGTGAGTCGAACCACCGGTACGGGACCCAGTACTTC
TRBJ1-3 TRBV7-2 - - CASSLYSGNTIYF TGTGCCAGCAGCTTATACTCTGGAAACACCATATATTTT
TRBJ2-7 TRBV5-1 - - CASSFGGPFEEQYF TGCGCCAGCAGCTTTGGAGGGCCGTTTGAAGAGCAGTACTTC
TRBJ2-5 TRBV9 - TRBD1 CASSEGAFSAQYF TGTGCCAGCAGCGAGGGGGCCTTTTCGGCCCAGTACTTC
TRBJ2-7 TRBV4-1 - - CASSPGSTYF TGCGCCAGCAGCCCAGGTAGTACGTACTTC
TRBJ1-5 TRBV5-6 - - CASSSLRVSNQPQHF TGTGCCAGCAGTTCCCTCAGGGTAAGCAATCAGCCCCAGCATTTT
TRBJ2-7 TRBV27 - - CASSLDSYAYEQYF TGCGCCAGCAGTTTGGACAGCTACGCCTACGAGCAGTACTTC
TRBJ2-1 TRBV10-3 once - CAISVSPPDEQFF TGTGCCATCAGTGTATCGCCTCCGGATGAGCAGTTCTTC
TRBJ2-1 TRBV4-3 - - CASSTSRGDHNEQFF TGCGCCAGCAGCACTAGCCGAGGAGATCACAATGAGCAGTTCTTC
TRBJ2-1 TRBV6-5 - - CASSAQYEQFF TGTGCCAGCAGCGCCCAGTATGAGCAGTTCTTC
TRBJ2-1 TRBV11-3 - TRBD1 CASTTGDGLGEQFF TGTGCCAGTACGACAGGGGACGGCTTGGGCGAGCAGTTCTTC
TRBJ2-2 TRBV7-7 - - CASSLLKTGGATGELFF TGTGCCAGCAGCTTATTAAAGACCGGGGGAGCCACCGGGGAGCTGTTTTTT
TRBJ2-7 TRBV7-2 - TRBD2 CASSFYMTSGYTYEQYF TGTGCCAGCAGCTTCTATATGACTAGCGGGTACACCTACGAGCAGTACTTC
TRBJ2-7 TRBV11-2 - - CASTRLQGDLSSYEQYF TGTGCCAGCACCAGACTCCAGGGGGACTTAAGCTCCTACGAGCAGTACTTC
TRBJ1-5 TRBV5-6 - - CASSFYRLKGSQPQHF TGTGCCAGCAGCTTTTATCGACTGAAAGGCAGTCAGCCCCAGCATTTT
TRBJ1-3 TRBV6-6 - - CASSYSRTVKGNTIYF TGTGCCAGCAGTTACTCGAGGACTGTAAAAGGAAACACCATATATTTT
TRBJ1-1 TRBV9 once - CASSVTDRGGITEAFF TGTGCCAGCAGCGTAACTGACCGAGGTGGAATCACTGAAGCTTTCTTT
TRBJ2-5 TRBV27 - TRBD1 CASSWTGPTRETQYF TGTGCCAGCAGTTGGACAGGTCCCACTAGAGAGACCCAGTACTTC
TRBJ1-5 TRBV14 - - CASSQGGQPQHF TGTGCCAGCAGCCAAGGAGGGCAGCCCCAGCATTTT
TRBJ1-1 TRBV16 - TRBD1 CASSQNSPGGTEAFF TGTGCCAGCAGCCAAAACTCTCCAGGGGGCACTGAAGCTTTCTTT
TRBJ1-3 TRBV14 - - CASSVLAGTLSGNTIYF TGTGCCAGCAGCGTCCTGGCAGGTACACTGTCTGGAAACACCATATATTTT
TRBJ2-7 TRBV19 - TRBD2 CASSPRPGTSGTYSYEQYF TGTGCCAGTAGTCCACGCCCCGGGACTAGCGGGACCTACTCCTACGAGCAGTACTTC
TRBJ2-7 TRBV19 - - CASSMTGASYEQYF TGTGCCAGTAGTATGACGGGAGCTTCCTACGAGCAGTACTTC
TRBJ1-5 TRBV19 - TRBD1 CASSGDREVEPQHF TGTGCCAGTAGTGGGGACAGGGAGGTAGAGCCCCAGCATTTT
TRBJ2-1 TRBV6-1 - TRBD2 CASRTGGTYNEQFF TGTGCCAGCAGAACGGGGGGGACCTACAATGAGCAGTTCTTC
TRBJ2-1 TRBV7-2 - TRBD2 CASSLGGLAGNEQFF TGTGCCAGCAGCTTAGGTGGGTTAGCGGGTAATGAGCAGTTCTTC
TRBJ2-3 TRBV7-2 - - CASSLVPETDTQYF TGTGCCAGCAGCTTAGTGCCGGAGACAGATACGCAGTATTTT
TRBJ2-2 TRBV2 few TRBD2 CASLTSENTGELFF TGTGCCAGTCTCACTAGCGAGAACACCGGGGAGCTGTTTTTT
TRBJ2-7 TRBV14 - TRBD2 CASSQDREVAAYEQYF TGTGCCAGCAGCCAAGATCGGGAGGTAGCGGCCTACGAGCAGTACTTC
TRBJ2-3 TRBV18 - - CASSLAGTDTQYF TGTGCCAGCTCACTGGCCGGCACAGATACGCAGTATTTT
TRBJ2-1 TRBV29-1 - TRBD1 CSVPGQGHNEQFF TGCAGCGTTCCTGGACAGGGCCACAATGAGCAGTTCTTC
TRBJ1-3 TRBV6-6 - TRBD1 CASSPGTVSGNTIYF TGTGCCAGCAGTCCCGGGACAGTCTCTGGAAACACCATATATTTT
TRBJ2-1 TRBV6-1 - TRBD2 CASSEVGPAGTSFINEQFF TGTGCCAGCAGTGAAGTGGGGCCAGCCGGGACTAGCTTCATAAATGAGCAGTTCTTC
TRBJ2-7 TRBV7-9 - TRBD2 CASSLVIAGANEQYF TGTGCCAGCAGCTTAGTGATAGCGGGAGCCAACGAGCAGTACTTC
TRBJ2-1 TRBV19 - TRBD1 CASSISGGSYNEQFF TGTGCCAGTAGTATCTCAGGGGGCTCCTACAATGAGCAGTTCTTC
TRBJ1-4 TRBV4-3 - - CASSQDSELDEKLFF TGCGCCAGCAGCCAAGATTCGGAGCTGGATGAAAAACTGTTTTTT
TRBJ2-1 TRBV6-1 - - CASSEFPGVNEQFF TGTGCCAGCAGTGAATTTCCAGGGGTCAATGAGCAGTTCTTC